This entry lists 32 T cell receptor beta chains sequenced from one sample in a study of blood T cell repertoires in COVID-19. Sequencing used immunoSEQ multiplex PCR; TCRdb keeps in-frame clones, though not all of them. The sample yields more than 95,000 clones, 70% to 90% seen once. Sequenced sample: peripheral blood. These receptors were collected from a man aged 60 to 69 with acute or convalescent COVID-19.

The chain carries TRBV7-2 and TRBJ2-7; 9 bases fit TRBD2. V was clipped by 5 bases and J by 0 bases; unmatched bases: 5. This CDR3 comprises 15 residues. Germline loops: CDR1 SGHTA, CDR2 FQGNSA. CDR3 in DNA: TGTGCCAGCAGCGAGCGGGAGGCGAGCTCCTACGAGCAGTACGTC. As protein: CASSEREASSYEQYV.

This clone is labeled medium-sized (0.01 to 0.1%). This chain connects TRBV6-5 to TRBJ2-1; 9 nucleotides agree with TRBD1. CDR1 MNHEY and CDR2 SVGAGI come from the germline V gene. V was clipped by 4 bases and J by 3 bases; unmatched bases: 1. CDR3 length: 14 amino acids. CDR3: CASSLTGGYNEQFF. The CDR3 bases are TGTGCCAGCAGTTTGACAGGGGGCTACAATGAGCAGTTCTTC.

This chain joins TRBV7-3 and TRBJ2-2; 8 bases match TRBD1. Germline trimming cut 5 bases from V and 1 base from J; bases unmatched to any gene: 6. Germline lookup yields CDR1 SGHTA and CDR2 FQGTGA. The CDR3 spans 16 residues. The CDR3, as DNA: TGTGCCAGCAGCCGTAGTACAGGGGGGAACACCGGGGAGCTGTTTTTT. Its protein product is CASSRSTGGNTGELFF.

A word on this clone: At one end the junction does not follow the germline gene, possibly because of a read error. This rearrangement joins TRBV3-1 (or the pseudogene TRBV3-2) to TRBJ1-4; 7 positions match TRBD1. There are 15 residues in the CDR3. Per germline, CDR1 LGHDT and CDR2 YNNKEL (reference sequence). CDR3 DNA: TGTGCCAGCAGCTTGATACAGGGGCCGAATGGAAAACTGTTTTTT. This codes for CASSLIQGPNGKLFF.

Only one count was recorded for this clone. The chain employs TRBV3-1 (or the pseudogene TRBV3-2) and TRBJ2-1; the D gene is possibly TRBD2 (6 bases). CDR3 length: 14 amino acids. Trimming cost V 4 bases and J 11 bases, with 18 bases left between them. Germline V lookup: CDR1 LGHDT, CDR2 YNNKEL (reference sequence). The CDR3, as DNA: TGTGCCAGCAGCCCCGGGACTTCCTTCGAGAAGCAGTTCTTC. It translates to CASSPGTSFEKQFF.

The chain employs TRBV19 and TRBJ1-3, with 8 bases that match TRBD1. CDR3 size: 13 residues. Per the germline V gene, CDR1 is LNHDA and CDR2 is SQIVND (reference sequence). Unmatched junction bases numbered 2, after V lost 7 bases and J lost 3 bases. For the CDR3, the DNA is TGTGCCAGTATGGACAGGGTTGGAAACACCATATATTTT. This codes for CASMDRVGNTIYF.

This clone was detected only once. This sequence joins TRBV7-9 and TRBJ2-7, with TRBD1 matching 7 bases. Germline V gene data show CDR1 as SEHNR and CDR2 as FQNEAQ (reference sequence). V trimming: 5 bases; J trimming: 3 bases; junction bases outside the gene matches: 1. The CDR3 sequence is 12 residues long. The CDR3 DNA follows: TGTGCCAGCAGCAACAGGGGCTACGAGCAGTACTTC. Its protein is CASSNRGYEQYF.

This sequence joins TRBV13 and TRBJ1-1, with D tentatively TRBD1 (6 bases). Per the germline V gene, CDR1 is PRHDT and CDR2 is FYEKMQ (reference sequence). The CDR3 covers 13 residues. Trimming shortened V by 6 bases and J by 11 bases, and 19 bases separated the two germline ends. For the CDR3, the DNA is TGTGCCAGCAGAGGTCCTGGCAGGGGACGGGCTTTCTTT. Protein: CASRGPGRGRAFF.

In DNA, the CDR3 is TGTGCCAGCAGCCAGGGACTGTCGACGCAAGAGACCCAGTACTTC. Its translation: CASSQGLSTQETQYF. The chain combines TRBV3-1 (or the pseudogene TRBV3-2) with TRBJ2-5; D is possibly TRBD2 (6 bases). There are 15 residues in the CDR3. The germline V gene encodes CDR1 LGHDT and CDR2 YNNKEL (reference sequence). The V end lost 3 bases, the J end lost 2 bases, and 13 bases lay between the germline ends.

This CDR3 is CASSGDRLIGDTIYF. Here the CDR3 DNA reads TGTGCCAGCAGCGGGGACAGACTTATCGGGGACACCATATATTTT. This chain connects TRBV3-1 (or the pseudogene TRBV3-2) to TRBJ1-3; 7 nucleotides match TRBD1. Germline V gene sequence: CDR1 LGHDT, CDR2 YNNKEL (reference sequence). The CDR3 runs to 15 residues. After removal of 5 bases from V and 8 bases from J, the junction contained 12 bases not matched to a gene.

The chain uses TRBV19 and TRBJ2-1; 8 nucleotides agree with TRBD2. From germline, CDR1 is LNHDA and CDR2 SQIVND (reference sequence). Trimming at V came to 7 bases and at J to 2 bases, leaving 1 base not matched to a gene. The CDR3 consists of 13 residues. CDR3 sequence: CASTGGAYNEQFF. CDR3 coding DNA: TGTGCCAGTACCGGGGGGGCCTACAATGAGCAGTTCTTC.

The chain recombines TRBV15 with TRBJ1-4; TRBD1 matches at 7 bases. The CDR3 is 17 amino acids. V lost 0 bases and J lost 6; bases outside the gene matches: 10. Germline CDR1 reads LNHNV; CDR2 reads YYDKDF (reference sequence). The CDR3 DNA follows: TGTGCCACCAGCAGAGATAGGTGGCAGGGGGTGGATGAAAAACTGTTTTTT. Translation gives CATSRDRWQGVDEKLFF.

This chain joins TRBV10-1 and TRBJ1-1; TRBD1 matches at 8 bases. Germline V gene lookup returns CDR1 WNHNN and CDR2 SYGVQD (reference sequence). The CDR3 has 12 amino acids. Losses at the gene ends were 4 bases for V and 13 bases for J; bases not matched to a gene: 8. The CDR3 loop is CASSAGGEGNFF. The DNA for the CDR3 is TGCGCCAGCAGTGCAGGGGGCGAAGGTAATTTCTTT.

V and J are TRBV13 and TRBJ2-1, with D maybe TRBD1 (6 bases). The V and J ends lost 5 bases and 6 bases respectively, with 11 bases between them. CDR1 and CDR2 from the germline V gene are PRHDT and FYEKMQ (reference sequence). This CDR3 has 13 residues. Here the CDR3 reads CASSPRTANEQFF. CDR3 nucleotide sequence: TGTGCCAGCAGCCCACGGACAGCCAATGAGCAGTTCTTC.

The chain's CDR3 is CATSVVDEQFF. The CDR3 DNA reads as TGTGCCACCAGTGTAGTCGATGAGCAGTTCTTC. The J gene is TRBJ2-1, the V gene TRBV24-1; no clear D gene. V was trimmed by 5 bases and J by 8 bases, leaving 6 bases between them. Looked up from germline, CDR1 is KGHDR and CDR2 is SFDVKD. The CDR3 runs 11 residues.

The chain has TRBV28 and TRBJ1-5; 8 nucleotides match TRBD1. Germline V CDR1 and CDR2: MDHEN, SYDVKM. The V segment lost 4 bases and the J segment 3 bases; nucleotides outside the gene matches: 11. CDR3 length: 17 residues. As DNA, the CDR3 is TGTGCCAGCAGTTCGCCACAGGGGGTCCTACTCAATCAGCCCCAGCATTTT. As protein: CASSSPQGVLLNQPQHF. Full variable domain (remainder filled in from reference TRBV28 and TRBJ1-5): DVKVTQSSRYLVKRTGEKVFLECVQDMDHENMFWYRQDPGLGLRLIYFSYDVKMKEKGDIPEGYSVSREKKERFSLILESASTNQTSMYLCASSSPQGVLLNQPQHFGDGTRLSIL.

At least ten counts were recorded for this clone. The rearrangement uses TRBV5-1 and TRBJ1-2; 7 positions match TRBD1. Germline assignment: CDR1 SGHRS and CDR2 YFSETQ. This CDR3 contains 14 residues. Trimming removed 5 bases from V and 4 bases from J; junction bases left unmatched: 8. The CDR3 reads CASRRLGGGYGYTF. The CDR3 DNA sequence: TGCGCCAGCAGAAGGTTAGGGGGCGGCTATGGCTACACCTTC.

The chain employs TRBV24-1 and TRBJ2-1, with D perhaps matching TRBD2 (6 bases). Per germline, CDR1 KGHDR and CDR2 SFDVKD. The CDR3 totals 13 residues. V was pared by 9 bases and J by 4 bases, with 12 bases between. The CDR3 sequence is CATSGVVYNEQFF. CDR3 DNA sequence: TGTGCCACCTCGGGGGTAGTTTACAATGAGCAGTTCTTC.

V is TRBV7-2 and J is TRBJ2-1; tentative D call: TRBD1 (5 bases). The CDR3 extends over 15 amino acids. V gave up 5 bases and J gave up 3 bases, with 14 bases separating them. In germline, CDR1 is SGHTA, CDR2 FQGNSA. CDR3 protein: CASSGRSGFYNEQFF. The CDR3 region has the DNA TGTGCCAGCAGCGGAAGGTCAGGGTTCTACAATGAGCAGTTCTTC.

This chain links TRBV6-5 with TRBJ1-1; the D gene is possibly TRBD1 (5 bases). Deletions cut 5 bases from V and 6 bases from J, with 13 bases between. The CDR3 spans 13 residues. CDR1 and CDR2 (germline): MNHEY, SVGAGI. CDR3 sequence: CASSTGERPEAFF. In DNA, the CDR3 is TGTGCCAGCAGTACGGGGGAGAGGCCTGAAGCTTTCTTT.

V and J are TRBV2 and TRBJ2-1, with TRBD2 as a possible D gene (5 bases). The CDR3 runs to 15 residues. Germline CDR1 reads SNHLY; CDR2 reads FYNNEI. Deletions cut 4 bases from V and 9 bases from J, with 19 bases between. CDR3 sequence: CASSVDRGRGREQFF. The CDR3 nucleotides read TGTGCCAGCAGTGTTGACCGGGGTCGGGGTCGTGAGCAGTTCTTC.

The V call is TRBV29-1, the J call TRBJ1-1; maybe TRBD1 (5 bases). Germline V gene lookup returns CDR1 SQVTM and CDR2 ANQGSEA. Trimming cost V 4 bases and J 10 bases, with 19 bases left between them. This CDR3 spans 13 amino acids. As DNA, the CDR3 is TGCAGCGTTGTGAGGTTGGGGCAGATGGGAGCTTTCTTT. It is translated as CSVVRLGQMGAFF.

The rearrangement joins TRBV11-2 to TRBJ1-3; D unresolved. Germline V lookup: CDR1 SGHAT, CDR2 FQNNGV. The V gene lost 3 bases and the J gene lost 0 bases, with 18 bases spanning the gap. The CDR3 is 18 amino acids. The CDR3 DNA reads as TGTGCCAGCAGCTTTCGCCCCCCGTATACAGTCTCTGGAAACACCATATATTTT. Protein sequence: CASSFRPPYTVSGNTIYF.

This clone was observed a few times. The chain employs TRBV6-5 and TRBJ1-5; D remains unclear. CDR1 is MNHEY, CDR2 SVGAGI, per germline. The V end was cut by 6 bases, the J end by 1 base, with 10 bases between. The CDR3 sequence is 14 residues long. The chain's CDR3 is CASRRERSNQPQHF. Here the CDR3 DNA reads TGTGCCAGCAGGAGGGAACGGAGCAATCAGCCCCAGCATTTT.

Only a few counts were recorded for this clone. The rearrangement links TRBV10-3 to TRBJ2-2; 15 nucleotides match TRBD2. Germline CDR1 and CDR2: ENHRY and SYGVKD. V lost 4 bases to trimming and J lost 4 bases; unmatched junction nucleotides: 16. CDR3 length equals 21 residues. The CDR3 is CAISGPLGLAGGRSGTGELFF. The DNA for the CDR3 is TGTGCCATCAGTGGCCCCCTAGGACTAGCGGGGGGGCGTTCTGGCACCGGGGAGCTGTTTTTT.

The V gene is TRBV25-1, the J gene TRBJ1-3; possible D gene TRBD1, 5 bases. The germline V and J ends were trimmed by 7 bases and 0 bases, with 22 bases remaining between them. CDR1 is MGHDK, CDR2 SYGVNS, per germline. This CDR3 comprises 18 residues. CDR3 protein: CASILAAGGLHSGNTIYF. Written as DNA, the CDR3 is TGTGCCAGCATTCTCGCCGCGGGGGGACTCCACTCTGGAAACACCATATATTTT.

The chain links TRBV10-1 to TRBJ2-2; D remains ambiguous. The CDR3 loop spans 14 amino acids. Germline V CDR1 and CDR2: WNHNN, SYGVQD (reference sequence). Trimming took off 0 bases at V and 7 bases at J, with 9 bases between the two ends. The CDR3 region has the DNA TGCGCCAGCAGTGAGTCTAATGGCTTCGGGGAGCTGTTTTTT. This sequence encodes CASSESNGFGELFF.

V is TRBV5-5 and J is TRBJ1-4; the match to TRBD1 covers 9 bases. J was trimmed by 6 bases and V by 0 bases; bases with no gene match: 6. From germline, CDR1 is SGHKS and CDR2 YYEKEE (reference sequence). This CDR3 region has 16 residues. CDR3 region: CASSLDTGQGYEKLFF. CDR3 bases: TGTGCCAGCAGCTTGGACACGGGACAGGGTTATGAAAAACTGTTTTTT.

The chain links TRBV30 to TRBJ1-1; D is undetermined. The V gene lost 5 bases and the J gene lost 7 bases, with 11 bases spanning the gap. The CDR3 is 11 residues long. Germline assignment: CDR1 GTSNPN and CDR2 SVGIG (reference sequence). CDR3 nucleotide sequence: TGTGCCTGGGCCAAGGAGGGTGAAGCTTTCTTT. Translating it yields CAWAKEGEAFF.

The chain links TRBV3-1 (or the pseudogene TRBV3-2) to TRBJ1-1; TRBD1 agrees at 8 bases. CDR3 size: 13 residues. V lost 4 bases to trimming and J lost 4 bases; unmatched junction nucleotides: 2. Per the germline V gene, CDR1 is LGHDT and CDR2 is YNNKEL (reference sequence). CDR3 region: CASSRQGSTEAFF. In DNA form, the CDR3 reads TGTGCCAGCAGCCGACAGGGGTCCACTGAAGCTTTCTTT.

The chain couples TRBV7-8 to TRBJ1-5; 11 nucleotides align to TRBD1. Germline V CDR1 and CDR2: SGHVS, FQNEAQ. The CDR3 is 17 residues long. V shed 3 bases, J shed 4 bases, and the junction held 8 bases outside the gene matches. The CDR3 DNA is TGTGCCAGCAGCTTCCGTACCGGGACAGGGGGGAATCAGCCCCAGCATTTT. Encoded protein: CASSFRTGTGGNQPQHF.

The chain carries TRBV6-2 or TRBV6-3 and TRBJ2-3; 12 bases line up with TRBD2. The CDR3 runs to 15 residues. Trimming took 4 bases from V and 5 from J; bases not matched to a gene: 4. Looked up from germline, CDR1 is MNHEY and CDR2 is SVGEGT. CDR3 region: CASSSGGLAGDTQYF. The CDR3 DNA reads as TGTGCCAGCAGTTCCGGGGGACTAGCGGGAGATACGCAGTATTTT.